This T cell receptor beta chain stems from a study of CD8 T cells in ankylosing spondylitis. To note about this clonotype: What it binds is not known.

General observations from the study: In synovial fluid and blood from reactive arthritis, some motif variants were previously reported. The authors reported significant enrichment of disease-linked clones in matched ankylosing spondylitis synovial fluid.

The CDR3 runs 14 residues. V lost 6 bases, J lost 5 bases, and 9 bases stayed unmatched. In germline, CDR1 is DFQATT, CDR2 SNEGSKA (reference sequence). Molecular-barcoded quantitative 5'-RACE produced these TCR beta libraries. Each CDR3 protein is one row after TCRdb ran MiXCR on the 5' RACE reads. The table lists 230,000 or so distinct CDR3 sequences, 20% to 30% of them singletons. The chain employs TRBV20-1 and TRBJ2-5; 10 bases align to TRBD1. This clonotype was obtained from a male donor with ankylosing spondylitis or in good health (not recorded which). Sequencing was performed on blood, either unsorted or a sorted T cell fraction (not recorded which). The CDR3 DNA sequence: TGCAGTGCCGCTGGGACAGGGGATCAGGAGACCCAGTACTTC. It encodes CSAAGTGDQETQYF.